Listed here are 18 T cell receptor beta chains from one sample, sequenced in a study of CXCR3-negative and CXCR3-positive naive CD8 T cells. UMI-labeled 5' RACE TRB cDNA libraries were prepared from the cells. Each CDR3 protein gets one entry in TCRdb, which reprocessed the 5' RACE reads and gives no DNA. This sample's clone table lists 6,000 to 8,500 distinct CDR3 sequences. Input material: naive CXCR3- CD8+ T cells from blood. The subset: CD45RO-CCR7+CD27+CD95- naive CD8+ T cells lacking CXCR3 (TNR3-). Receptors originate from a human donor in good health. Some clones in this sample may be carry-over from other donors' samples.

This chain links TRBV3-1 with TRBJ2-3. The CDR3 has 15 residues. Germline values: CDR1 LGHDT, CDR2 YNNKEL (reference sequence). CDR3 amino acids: CASSQDRLDGDTQYF.

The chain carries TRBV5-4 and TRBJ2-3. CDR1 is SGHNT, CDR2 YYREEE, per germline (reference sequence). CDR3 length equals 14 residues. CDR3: CASSLKTSGDTQYF.

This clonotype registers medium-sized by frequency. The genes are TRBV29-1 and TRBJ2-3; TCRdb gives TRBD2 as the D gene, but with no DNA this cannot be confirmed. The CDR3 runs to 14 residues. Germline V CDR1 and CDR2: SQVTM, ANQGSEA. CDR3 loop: CSVAGLAGTDTQYF.

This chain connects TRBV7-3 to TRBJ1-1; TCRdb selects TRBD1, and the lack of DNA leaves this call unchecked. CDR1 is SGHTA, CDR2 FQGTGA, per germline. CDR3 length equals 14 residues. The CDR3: CASSPGPIGTEAFF.

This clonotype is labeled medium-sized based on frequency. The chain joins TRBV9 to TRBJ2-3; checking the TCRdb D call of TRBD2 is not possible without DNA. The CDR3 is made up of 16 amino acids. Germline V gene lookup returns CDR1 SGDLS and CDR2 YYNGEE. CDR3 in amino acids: CASSAGTSGRWDTQYF.

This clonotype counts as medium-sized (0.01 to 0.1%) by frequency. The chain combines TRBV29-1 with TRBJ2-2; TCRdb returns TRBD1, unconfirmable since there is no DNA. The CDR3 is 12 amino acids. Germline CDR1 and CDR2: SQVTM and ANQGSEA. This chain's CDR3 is CSPDGGTGELFF.

CDR3 in amino acids: CASSQVGRENTGELFF. The V gene is TRBV4-1, the J gene TRBJ2-2; TCRdb indicates TRBD2, and absent DNA this call remains unverified. The CDR3 totals 16 residues. Germline-derived CDR1 and CDR2 are MGHRA and YSYEKL.

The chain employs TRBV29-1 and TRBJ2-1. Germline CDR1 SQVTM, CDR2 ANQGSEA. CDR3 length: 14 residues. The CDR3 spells CSSRSADSYNEQFF.

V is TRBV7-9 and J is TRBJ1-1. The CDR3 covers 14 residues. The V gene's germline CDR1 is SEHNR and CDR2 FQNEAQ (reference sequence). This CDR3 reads CATQGTTARTEAFF.

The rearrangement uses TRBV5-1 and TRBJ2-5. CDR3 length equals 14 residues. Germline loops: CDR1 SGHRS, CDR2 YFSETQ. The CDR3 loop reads CASSPEGDQETQYF.

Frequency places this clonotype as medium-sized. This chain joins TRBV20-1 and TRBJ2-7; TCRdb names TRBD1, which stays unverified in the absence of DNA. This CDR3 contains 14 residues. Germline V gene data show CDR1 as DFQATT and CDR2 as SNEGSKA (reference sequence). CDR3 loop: CSADPPGQPYEQYF.

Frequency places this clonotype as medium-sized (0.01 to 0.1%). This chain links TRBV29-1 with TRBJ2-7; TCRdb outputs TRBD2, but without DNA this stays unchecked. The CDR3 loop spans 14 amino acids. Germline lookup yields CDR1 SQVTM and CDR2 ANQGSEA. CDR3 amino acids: CSVVPLGLHYEQYF.

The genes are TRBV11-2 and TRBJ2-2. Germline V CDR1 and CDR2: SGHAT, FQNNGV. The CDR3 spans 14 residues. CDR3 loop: CASSLYKNTGELFF.

CDR3 sequence: CASSLGPDTEAFF. The V gene is TRBV4-1, the J gene TRBJ1-1. The CDR3 runs 13 residues. CDR1 and CDR2 (germline): MGHRA, YSYEKL.

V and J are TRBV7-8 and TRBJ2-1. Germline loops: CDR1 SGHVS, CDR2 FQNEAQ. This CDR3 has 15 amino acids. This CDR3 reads CASSIPGAFWNEQFF. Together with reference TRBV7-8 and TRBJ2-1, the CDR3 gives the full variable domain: GAGVSQSPRYKVAKRGQDVALRCDPISGHVSLFWYQQALGQGPEFLTYFQNEAQLDKSGLPSDRFFAERPEGSVSTLKIQRTQQEDSAVYLCASSIPGAFWNEQFFGPGTRLTVL.

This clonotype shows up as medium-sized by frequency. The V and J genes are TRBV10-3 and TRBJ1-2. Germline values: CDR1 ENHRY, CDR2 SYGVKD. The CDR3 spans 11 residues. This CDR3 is CAISESGGYTF.

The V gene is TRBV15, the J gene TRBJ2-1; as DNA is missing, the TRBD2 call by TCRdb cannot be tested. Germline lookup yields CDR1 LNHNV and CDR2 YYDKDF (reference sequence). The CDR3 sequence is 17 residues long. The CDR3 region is CATSSPRHLEENNEQFF.

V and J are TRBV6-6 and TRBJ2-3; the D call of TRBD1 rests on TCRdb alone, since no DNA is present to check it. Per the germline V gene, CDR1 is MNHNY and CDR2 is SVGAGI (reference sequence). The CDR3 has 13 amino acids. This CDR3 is CASIGTGIDTQYF.